The rows below give T cell receptor beta chains drawn from one sample of a study of blood T cell repertoires in COVID-19. The assay was immunoSEQ multiplex PCR, and TCRdb's table has in-frame clones only and misses some. The profile covers about 200,000 clones, with about four fifths appearing a single time and approximately 8% taken by the ten largest. What was sequenced was peripheral blood. Receptors were obtained from a woman aged 45-59 years with active or convalescent COVID-19. CDR3s include the opening cysteine and the closing phenylalanine or tryptophan. D genes are given only for firm matches. The listing skips clone size in some rows; elsewhere it reads once, few, many or a size class.

V gene	J gene	CDR3 length	clone size	D gene	CDR3 protein	CDR3 DNA
TRBV9	TRBJ1-3	17	.	.	CASSPRQTVTSGNTIYF	TGTGCCAGCAGCCCCCGACAGACGGTTACCTCTGGAAACACCATATATTTT
TRBV5-1	TRBJ1-4	14	few	TRBD1	CASSLGTGKEKLFF	TGCGCCAGCAGCTTGGGGACAGGGAAAGAGAAACTGTTTTTT
TRBV7-6	TRBJ1-6	15	.	TRBD1	CASSQGQGNNSPLHF	TGTGCCAGCAGCCAAGGACAGGGCAATAATTCACCCCTCCACTTT
TRBV5-6	TRBJ2-7	15	.	TRBD2	CASSRTSGRTYEQYF	TGTGCCAGCAGCCGCACTAGCGGGAGAACCTACGAGCAGTACTTC
TRBV30	TRBJ1-5	14	.	.	CAWSAYGGGQPQHF	TGTGCCTGGAGTGCCTACGGCGGAGGACAGCCCCAGCATTTT
TRBV13	TRBJ2-3	17	.	TRBD2	CASSPGAGASHTDTQYF	TGTGCCAGCAGCCCCGGGGCGGGAGCGTCCCACACAGATACGCAGTATTTT
TRBV5-1	TRBJ1-3	13	.	.	CASRYSSGNTIYF	TGCGCCAGCAGGTACTCTTCTGGAAACACCATATATTTT
TRBV12-3/TRBV12-4	TRBJ2-1	13	many	.	CASSLRYSDEQFF	TGTGCCAGCAGTTTGCGTTACTCGGATGAGCAGTTCTTC
TRBV19	TRBJ1-6	15	.	TRBD1	CASSGRTGRNSPLHF	TGTGCCAGTAGTGGTCGGACAGGGCGAAATTCACCCCTCCACTTT
TRBV5-1	TRBJ2-1	16	.	TRBD2	CASSRGLAGDYNEQFF	TGCGCCAGCAGCAGGGGACTAGCGGGTGATTACAATGAGCAGTTCTTC
TRBV6-1	TRBJ1-6	16	.	.	CASSEWGGSYNSPLHF	TGTGCCAGCAGTGAATGGGGGGGCTCCTATAATTCACCCCTCCACTTT
TRBV3-1/TRBV3-2	TRBJ2-7	17	.	.	CASSYPGRRVVLYEQYF	TGTGCCAGCAGCTACCCCGGTCGGAGAGTGGTTTTGTACGAGCAGTACTTC
TRBV2	TRBJ2-1	15	.	TRBD2	CASDPRGLAGHEQFF	TGTGCCAGCGACCCACGAGGACTAGCGGGCCATGAGCAGTTCTTC
TRBV6-6	TRBJ1-5	17	.	TRBD1	CASSPRQGSYSNQPQHF	TGTGCCAGCAGTCCCAGACAGGGATCTTATAGCAATCAGCCCCAGCATTTT
TRBV5-1	TRBJ1-1	14	.	TRBD1	CASSLDRVGTEAFF	TGCGCCAGCAGCTTAGACAGGGTAGGCACTGAAGCTTTCTTT
TRBV28	TRBJ1-6	14	.	.	CASSPPRGRSPLHF	TGTGCCAGCAGCCCTCCCAGGGGACGTTCACCCCTCCACTTT
TRBV7-3	TRBJ2-5	13	.	.	CASSLRKEGTQYF	TGTGCCAGCAGCTTAAGAAAGGAGGGGACCCAGTACTTC
TRBV9	TRBJ1-2	15	.	TRBD1	CASSGRQGPNYGYTF	TGTGCCAGCAGCGGGCGACAGGGCCCCAACTATGGCTACACCTTC
TRBV6-4	TRBJ1-6	14	.	TRBD1	CASGSGGYNSPLHF	TGTGCCAGCGGGTCAGGGGGATATAATTCACCCCTCCACTTT
TRBV6-4	TRBJ2-1	15	many	.	CASSKSGEPYNEQFF	TGTGCCAGCAGCAAAAGCGGTGAACCTTACAATGAGCAGTTCTTC
TRBV24-1	TRBJ2-1	16	.	TRBD1	CATSAVGQGARNEQFF	TGTGCCACCAGTGCGGTGGGACAGGGGGCTAGGAATGAGCAGTTCTTC
TRBV7-6	TRBJ2-5	17	.	TRBD2	CASSTGTSGSIEETQYF	TGTGCCAGCAGCACCGGGACTAGCGGGTCTATAGAAGAGACCCAGTACTTC
TRBV15	TRBJ2-3	19	.	TRBD2	CATSRDFPGTSGTSGAQYF	TGTGCCACCAGCAGAGATTTTCCCGGGACTAGCGGGACCTCCGGGGCGCAGTATTTT
TRBV10-1	TRBJ1-6	17	.	TRBD1	CASSEKIPGQGYSPLHF	TGCGCCAGCAGTGAGAAGATCCCGGGACAGGGTTATTCACCCCTCCACTTT
TRBV9	TRBJ2-3	17	.	.	CASSRAPGAAGTDTQYF	TGTGCCAGCAGCCGGGCCCCAGGAGCGGCGGGGACAGATACGCAGTATTTT
TRBV9	TRBJ1-2	15	.	TRBD1	CASSEGQGVNYGYTF	TGTGCCAGCAGCGAGGGACAGGGGGTGAACTATGGCTACACCTTC
TRBV19	TRBJ2-3	13	.	.	CASTINRAGRKYF	TGTGCCAGTACCATCAACCGGGCAGGGCGGAAGTATTTT
TRBV28	TRBJ2-1	17	.	.	CASSLFVQLRRGNEQFF	TGTGCCAGCAGTTTATTTGTCCAGCTACGCCGGGGCAATGAGCAGTTCTTC
TRBV5-1	TRBJ2-6	17	.	TRBD1	CASRTGTGTSGANVLTF	TGCGCCAGCAGAACCGGGACAGGGACCTCTGGGGCCAACGTCCTGACTTTC
TRBV30	TRBJ1-1	12	once	.	CAWSVLGHEAFF	TGTGCCTGGAGTGTATTGGGCCACGAAGCTTTCTTT
TRBV28	TRBJ1-6	15	.	.	CASSRHDAGNSPLHF	TGTGCCAGCAGTCGGCACGACGCGGGTAATTCACCCCTCCACTTT
TRBV28	TRBJ1-1	14	.	.	CASSPHQRPFEAFF	TGTGCCAGCAGTCCCCATCAGAGGCCATTTGAAGCTTTCTTT
TRBV19	TRBJ1-6	15	.	TRBD1	CASSPPDRGVPPLHF	TGTGCCAGTAGTCCCCCGGACAGGGGGGTCCCACCCCTCCACTTT
TRBV12-1	TRBJ2-7	17	few	.	CASSPPGAGSGSYEQYF	TGTGCCAGCAGTCCCCCCGGAGCGGGGAGCGGGTCCTACGAGCAGTACTTC
TRBV18	TRBJ1-4	14	.	.	CASSPRTDLRKLFF	TGTGCCAGCTCACCTCGGACAGACCTTAGAAAACTGTTTTTT
TRBV9	TRBJ1-2	11	.	.	CDRGGLDGYTF	TGTGACCGGGGGGGCCTGGATGGCTACACCTTC
TRBV5-1	TRBJ2-3	13	.	TRBD2	CASSLTGGDTQYF	TGCGCCAGCAGCTTGACGGGGGGAGATACGCAGTATTTT